A selection of T cell receptor beta chains follows, all from one sample in a study of blood T cell repertoires in COVID-19. Clones were sequenced by immunoSEQ multiplex PCR, and TCRdb holds only the in-frame ones, with some missing. The sample lists 61,000 or so clones; 65% to 85% were seen once. The source material was peripheral blood. The receptor source for this set is a woman in her seventies with acute or convalescent COVID-19. CDR3s include the opening cysteine and the closing phenylalanine or tryptophan. The order of the fields is CDR3 protein, CDR3 DNA, D gene, CDR3 length, clone size, V gene, J gene. A D gene is named only where the DNA matches it firmly. A clone size is listed for some rows: how often the clone was seen (once, few, many), or a class if it is expanded.

CASSLVGQGSGNTIYF	TGTGCCAGCAGCTTAGTGGGTCAGGGGTCCGGAAACACCATATATTTT	-	16	-	TRBV7-2	TRBJ1-3
CAWSVSGSGGAGELFF	TGTGCCTGGAGTGTGTCTGGTAGCGGGGGGGCAGGGGAGCTGTTTTTT	TRBD2	16	-	TRBV30	TRBJ2-2
CASSETPGNTIYF	TGTGCCAGCAGTGAGACACCTGGAAACACCATATATTTT	-	13	-	TRBV6-4	TRBJ1-3
CASSLGGVSTDTQYF	TGTGCCAGCAGCTTGGGCGGGGTAAGCACAGATACGCAGTATTTT	-	15	-	TRBV5-4	TRBJ2-3
CASSYPTGTYQPQHF	TGTGCCAGCAGTTACCCGACAGGGACCTATCAGCCCCAGCATTTT	TRBD1	15	-	TRBV6-2/TRBV6-3	TRBJ1-5
CAPGPFGGYTF	TGTGCCCCAGGGCCCTTTGGGGGCTACACCTTC	-	11	once	TRBV21-1	TRBJ1-2
CARSGTGSTDTQYF	TGTGCCAGATCCGGGACAGGGAGCACAGATACGCAGTATTTT	TRBD1	14	-	TRBV2	TRBJ2-3
CASSEWTSGGALETQYF	TGTGCCAGCAGTGAGTGGACTAGCGGGGGGGCACTAGAGACCCAGTACTTC	TRBD2	17	-	TRBV2	TRBJ2-5
CASKKTVGNTEAFF	TGCGCCAGCAAGAAGACAGTGGGGAACACTGAAGCTTTCTTT	-	14	-	TRBV5-1	TRBJ1-1
CASSQGTGRTQYF	TGCGCCAGCAGCCAAGGGACAGGGAGGACCCAGTACTTC	TRBD1	13	-	TRBV4-1	TRBJ2-5
CASSVDQRPDDEQFF	TGTGCCAGCAGCGTAGATCAGCGTCCCGACGATGAGCAGTTCTTC	-	15	few	TRBV9	TRBJ2-1
CASSPMGAQETQYF	TGTGCCAGCTCACCAATGGGAGCGCAAGAGACCCAGTACTTC	-	14	-	TRBV18	TRBJ2-5
CASSTPRGYTF	TGTGCCAGTAGTACTCCCAGGGGCTACACCTTC	-	11	-	TRBV19	TRBJ1-2
CASSPPREAFF	TGTGCCAGCAGTCCGCCGCGGGAAGCTTTCTTT	-	11	-	TRBV6-2/TRBV6-3	TRBJ1-1
CASSLAGGFGTGELFF	TGCGCCAGCAGCCTCGCAGGGGGATTTGGGACCGGGGAGCTGTTTTTT	TRBD1	16	-	TRBV5-1	TRBJ2-2